The next 16 T cell receptor beta chains were all read from a single sample in a study of shared clonotypes between healthy human individuals. TCRdb's table, derived via immunoSEQ multiplex PCR, lists solely in-frame clones and lacks some. Of roughly 2 million clones listed, 90% to 95% are singletons. Sequencing was done on a sample of naive CD4+ T cells sorted from blood. Subset defined: CD45RA+ positively selected. Receptors were obtained from a man aged 18 to 35 in good health.

The chain has TRBV7-9 and TRBJ1-1; TRBD1 matches at 9 bases. The ends lost 0 bases at V and 6 bases at J; junction bases unmatched: 5. The CDR3 length is 15 residues. CDR1 is SEHNR and CDR2 is FQNEAQ in the germline V gene (reference sequence). The CDR3 sequence: CASSLAGTGRAEAFF. The CDR3 DNA is TGTGCCAGCAGCTTAGCAGGGACAGGGAGGGCTGAAGCTTTCTTT.

V usage is TRBV28 and J usage is TRBJ2-4; D is possibly TRBD1 or TRBD2 (5 bases each). With 3 bases removed from V and 1 base from J, the gap between germline ends came to 10 bases. The length of the CDR3 is 15 residues. Germline CDR1 reads MDHEN; CDR2 reads SYDVKM. CDR3 bases: TGTGCCAGCAGTTTTCGGGACCTCGCCAAAAACATTCAGTACTTC. Its translation: CASSFRDLAKNIQYF.

V is TRBV4-1 and J is TRBJ1-4; 10 nucleotides align to TRBD1. After removal of 6 bases from V and 10 bases from J, the junction contained 11 bases not matched to a gene. Germline values: CDR1 MGHRA, CDR2 YSYEKL. The CDR3 extends over 15 amino acids. CDR3 region: CASRLTGGPKGKLFF. The CDR3 bases are TGCGCCAGCAGGTTGACAGGGGGCCCAAAAGGAAAACTGTTTTTT.

The rearrangement links TRBV2 to TRBJ1-2, with D possibly being TRBD1 (5 bases). V lost 8 bases to trimming and J lost 6 bases, with 16 bases between them. Looked up from germline, CDR1 is SNHLY and CDR2 is FYNNEI. The CDR3 is made up of 13 amino acids. CDR3 region: CASGGGQGDGYTF. In DNA, the CDR3 is TGTGCCAGCGGGGGAGGGCAGGGCGATGGCTACACCTTC.

The gene calls are TRBV2 and TRBJ1-3, with D possibly being TRBD1 (6 bases). CDR1 is SNHLY and CDR2 is FYNNEI in the germline V gene. This CDR3 has 16 amino acids. The germline V and J ends were trimmed by 5 bases and 2 bases, with 16 bases remaining between them. The CDR3 loop is CASSRTGANAGNTIYF. The CDR3 DNA reads as TGTGCCAGCAGTCGGACGGGGGCGAACGCTGGAAACACCATATATTTT.

The chain carries TRBV5-1 and TRBJ2-3; unclear D gene. Deletions cut 0 bases from V and 6 bases from J, with 14 bases between. Per germline, CDR1 SGHRS and CDR2 YFSETQ. The length of the CDR3 is 15 residues. The CDR3 is CASSLGMAGADTQYF. CDR3 bases: TGCGCCAGCAGCTTGGGTATGGCAGGTGCCGATACGCAGTATTTT.

Remarks on this clone: The sample has other DNA sequences that encode this CDR3 too. The rearrangement links TRBV5-1 to TRBJ1-2, with D unclear. This CDR3 comprises 13 residues. CDR1 SGHRS and CDR2 YFSETQ come from the germline V gene. The V gene lost 0 bases and the J gene lost 3 bases, with 6 bases spanning the gap. CDR3 residues: CASSLGTHYGYTF. The CDR3 DNA sequence: TGCGCCAGCAGCTTGGGGACTCACTATGGCTACACCTTC.

The chain employs TRBV6-7 and TRBJ2-7, with D uncertain. TRBV6-7 is assigned to the ORF class and has an uncertain function. Trimming shortened V by 0 bases and J by 3 bases, and 12 bases separated the two germline ends. CDR3 length: 15 amino acids. The CDR3 sequence: CASSYSNARNYEQYF. CDR3 DNA: TGTGCCAGCAGTTACTCGAACGCCAGGAACTACGAGCAGTACTTC.

Concerning this clone: Other nucleotide sequences in the sample specify the same CDR3. This sequence joins TRBV5-1 and TRBJ2-7, with TRBD1 identical over 7 bases. V lost 4 bases to trimming and J lost 3 bases; unmatched junction nucleotides: 4. The V gene's germline CDR1 is SGHRS and CDR2 YFSETQ. The CDR3 is made up of 13 amino acids. The CDR3: CASSLDRVYEQYF. CDR3 nucleotides: TGCGCCAGCAGCCTCGACAGGGTCTACGAGCAGTACTTC.

The chain is built from TRBV10-1 and TRBJ1-4; D unresolved. Trimming removed 3 bases at V and 10 bases at J, with 6 bases between. The CDR3 length is 11 residues. The germline V gene has CDR1 WNHNN and CDR2 SYGVQD (reference sequence). This chain's CDR3 is CASSEGGKLFF. For the CDR3, the DNA is TGCGCCAGCAGTGAAGGCGGAAAACTGTTTTTT.

Comments on this clone: With a much larger clone just one base away, this may be a read error. This sample also contains other DNA sequences that code for the same CDR3. The V call is TRBV5-4, the J call TRBJ2-7; 8 nucleotides align to TRBD1. Germline assignment: CDR1 SGHNT and CDR2 YYREEE (reference sequence). This CDR3 spans 14 amino acids. Trimming took 0 bases from V and 1 from J; bases not matched to a gene: 0. CDR3 protein: CASSLGQGSYEQYF. The CDR3 nucleotides are TGTGCCAGCAGCTTGGGACAGGGGTCCTACGAGCAGTACTTC.

CDR3 DNA sequence: TGTGCCATCAGTGACATTGGCCCCGATTGGTATGGCTACACCTTC. This gives the protein CAISDIGPDWYGYTF. This rearrangement joins TRBV10-3 to TRBJ1-2; no reliable D call. CDR1 is ENHRY, CDR2 SYGVKD, per germline. Trimming removed 3 bases at V and 5 bases at J, with 16 bases between. The CDR3 is 15 amino acids.

The chain employs TRBV6-1 and TRBJ1-1, with D uncertain. This CDR3 contains 15 residues. Trimming removed 1 base at V and 11 bases at J, with 20 bases between. CDR1 and CDR2 from the germline V gene are MNHNS and SASEGT. CDR3 sequence reads: CASSEDAARMGLAFF. The DNA of the CDR3 is TGTGCCAGCAGTGAAGATGCGGCCCGTATGGGATTGGCTTTCTTT.

This chain connects TRBV7-9 to TRBJ2-1; tentative D call: TRBD2 (5 bases). V lost 4 bases and J 5 bases, leaving 9 bases between the germline ends. The CDR3 runs 13 residues. Germline V gene data show CDR1 as SEHNR and CDR2 as FQNEAQ (reference sequence). This chain's CDR3 is CASSYSGNNEQFF. In DNA, the CDR3 is TGTGCCAGCAGCTACTCCGGGAACAATGAGCAGTTCTTC.

This rearrangement joins TRBV6-1 to TRBJ1-6; 7 nucleotides line up with TRBD1. V shed 3 bases, J shed 5 bases, and the junction held 1 base outside the gene matches. The CDR3 contains 14 residues. Germline-derived CDR1 and CDR2 are MNHNS and SASEGT. The CDR3 is CASSEDRNNSPLHF. The CDR3 DNA is TGTGCCAGCAGTGAGGACAGGAATAATTCACCCCTCCACTTT.

Concerning this clone itself: The same CDR3 arises from other DNA sequences in this sample as well. The chain uses TRBV7-8 and TRBJ2-5; D uncertain. Germline V gives CDR1 SGHVS, CDR2 FQNEAQ. V shed 5 bases and J shed 2 bases, with 12 bases lying between them. This CDR3 has 14 amino acids. The CDR3: CASSLSGRQETQYF. The DNA for the CDR3 is TGTGCCAGCAGCCTATCCGGACGACAAGAGACCCAGTACTTC.